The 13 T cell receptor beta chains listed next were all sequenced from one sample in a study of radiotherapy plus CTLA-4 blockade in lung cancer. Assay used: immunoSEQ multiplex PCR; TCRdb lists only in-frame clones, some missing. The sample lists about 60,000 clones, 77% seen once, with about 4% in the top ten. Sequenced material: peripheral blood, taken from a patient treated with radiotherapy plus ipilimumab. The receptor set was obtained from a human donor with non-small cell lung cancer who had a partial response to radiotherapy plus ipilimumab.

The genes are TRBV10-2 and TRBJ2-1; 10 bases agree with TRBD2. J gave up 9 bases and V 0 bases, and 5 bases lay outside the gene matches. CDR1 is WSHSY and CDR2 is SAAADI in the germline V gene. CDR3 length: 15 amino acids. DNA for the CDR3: TGCGCCAGCAGTGAGTCCAGCGGGGGGGCCTTTGAGCAGTTCTTC. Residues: CASSESSGGAFEQFF.

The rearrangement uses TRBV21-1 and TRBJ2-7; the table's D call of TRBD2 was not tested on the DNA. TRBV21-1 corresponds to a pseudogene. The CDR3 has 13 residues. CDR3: CASSPGGGYEQYF. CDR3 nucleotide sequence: TGTGCCAGCAGCCCTGGCGGAGGTTACGAGCAGTACTTC.

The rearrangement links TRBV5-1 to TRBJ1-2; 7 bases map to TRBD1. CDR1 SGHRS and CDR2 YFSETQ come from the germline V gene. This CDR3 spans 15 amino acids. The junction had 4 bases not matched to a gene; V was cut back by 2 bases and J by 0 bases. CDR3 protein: CASSFTGEANYGYTF. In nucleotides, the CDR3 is TGCGCCAGCAGCTTTACAGGGGAGGCTAACTATGGCTACACCTTC.

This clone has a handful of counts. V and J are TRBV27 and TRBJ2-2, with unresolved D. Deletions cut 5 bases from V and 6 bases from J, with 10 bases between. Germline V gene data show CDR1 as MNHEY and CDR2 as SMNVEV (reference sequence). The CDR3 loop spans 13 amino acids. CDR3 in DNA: TGTGCCAGCAGTCCCTCCTGGCCCGGGGAGCTGTTTTTT. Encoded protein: CASSPSWPGELFF.

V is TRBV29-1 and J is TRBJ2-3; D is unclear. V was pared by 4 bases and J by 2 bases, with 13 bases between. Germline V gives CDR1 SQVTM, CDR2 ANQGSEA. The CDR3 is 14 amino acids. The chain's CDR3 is CSVGNSLYTDTQYF. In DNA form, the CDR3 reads TGCAGCGTTGGGAATAGCCTATACACAGATACGCAGTATTTT.

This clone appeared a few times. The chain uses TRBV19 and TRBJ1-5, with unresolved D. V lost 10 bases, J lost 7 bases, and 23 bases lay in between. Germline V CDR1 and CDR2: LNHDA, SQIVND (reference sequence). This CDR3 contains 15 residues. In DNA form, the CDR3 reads TGTGCCACCGCCTTCGAGGGCCGTGAGGGACAGCCCCAGCATTTT. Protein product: CATAFEGREGQPQHF.

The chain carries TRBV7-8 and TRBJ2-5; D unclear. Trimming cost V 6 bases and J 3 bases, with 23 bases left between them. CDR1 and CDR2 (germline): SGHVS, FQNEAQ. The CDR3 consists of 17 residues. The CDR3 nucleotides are TGTGCCAGCAGTCCAAAGATCGCGTCTGCCCGTAAAGAGACCCAGTACTTC. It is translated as CASSPKIASARKETQYF.

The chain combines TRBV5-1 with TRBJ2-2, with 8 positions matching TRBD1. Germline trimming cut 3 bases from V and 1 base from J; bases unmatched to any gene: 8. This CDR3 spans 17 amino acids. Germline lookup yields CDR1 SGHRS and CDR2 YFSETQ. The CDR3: CASSSGQVAWNTGELFF. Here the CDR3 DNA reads TGCGCCAGCAGCTCGGGACAGGTCGCTTGGAACACCGGGGAGCTGTTTTTT.

The CDR3 sequence: CASSQGSSGANVLTF. As DNA, the CDR3 is TGTGCCAGCAGCCAGGGATCCTCTGGGGCCAACGTCCTGACTTTC. The rearrangement links TRBV7-2 to TRBJ2-6; D is perhaps TRBD1 (5 bases). The CDR3 length is 15 residues. Germline CDR1 and CDR2: SGHTA and FQGNSA. V shed 5 bases and J shed 0 bases, with 8 bases lying between them.

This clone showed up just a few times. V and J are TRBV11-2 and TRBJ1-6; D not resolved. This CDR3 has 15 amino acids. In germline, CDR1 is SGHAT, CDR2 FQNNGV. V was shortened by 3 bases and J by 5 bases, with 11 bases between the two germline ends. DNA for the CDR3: TGTGCCAGCAGCTTGAGCGAAGCAGATAATTCACCCCTCCACTTT. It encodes CASSLSEADNSPLHF.

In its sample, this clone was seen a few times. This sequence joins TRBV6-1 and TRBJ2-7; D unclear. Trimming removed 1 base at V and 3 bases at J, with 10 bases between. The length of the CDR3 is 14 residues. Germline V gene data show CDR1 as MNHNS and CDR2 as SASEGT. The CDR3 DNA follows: TGTGCCAGCAGTGAAGAGTGGCGGTTCTACGAGCAGTACTTC. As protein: CASSEEWRFYEQYF.

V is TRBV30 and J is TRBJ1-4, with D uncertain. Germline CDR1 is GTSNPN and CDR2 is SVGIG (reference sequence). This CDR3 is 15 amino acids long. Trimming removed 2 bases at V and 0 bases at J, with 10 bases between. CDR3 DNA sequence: TGTGCCTGGAGTCTGCGGGGTGCAACTAATGAAAAACTGTTTTTT. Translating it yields CAWSLRGATNEKLFF.

The CDR3 DNA sequence: TGTGCCAGCAGCTTGACGGGGTCCTACAATGAGCAGTTCTTC. Amino acid sequence: CASSLTGSYNEQFF. The chain links TRBV11-3 to TRBJ2-1; tentative D call: TRBD2 (5 bases). V lost 3 bases and J 1 base, leaving 7 bases between the germline ends. Per the germline V gene, CDR1 is SGHNT and CDR2 is YENEEA. There are 14 residues in the CDR3.